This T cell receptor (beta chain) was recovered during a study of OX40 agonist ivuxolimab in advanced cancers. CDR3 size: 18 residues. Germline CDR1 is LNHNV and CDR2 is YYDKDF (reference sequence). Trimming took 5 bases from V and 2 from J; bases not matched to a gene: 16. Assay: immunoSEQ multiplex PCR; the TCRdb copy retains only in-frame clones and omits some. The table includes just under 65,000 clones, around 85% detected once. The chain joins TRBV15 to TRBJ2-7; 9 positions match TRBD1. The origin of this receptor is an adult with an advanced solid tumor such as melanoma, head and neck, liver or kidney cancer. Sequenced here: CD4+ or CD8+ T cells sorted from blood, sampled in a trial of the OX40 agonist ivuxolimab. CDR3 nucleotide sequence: TGTGCCACCAGCTCGGATGGCCTGGGGACAGGGATGCCCTACGAGCAGTACTTC. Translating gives CATSSDGLGTGMPYEQYF. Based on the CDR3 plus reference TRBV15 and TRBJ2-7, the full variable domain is DAMVIQNPRYQVTQFGKPVTLSCSQTLNHNVMYWYQQKSSQAPKLLFHYYDKDFNNEADTPDNFQSRRPNTSFCFLDIRSPGLGDTAMYLCATSSDGLGTGMPYEQYFGPGTRLTVT.